The source of this T cell receptor (beta chain) is a study of identical twins. Study-level results: Cross-sectional statistical analysis, not tracking of the same donors, underpinned the conclusions. Where out-of-frame alpha sequences were twin-shared, they showed excess low generation probability. Cord blood beta clonotypes that were abundant carried fewer insertions, and memory repertoires showed no such trend. Zero-insertion findings could be partly confounded by invariant cells (MAIT and iNKT cells).

This clonotype was counted only a few times. Its antigen remains unidentified. TCRdb called the 5' RACE reads again in MiXCR, with one record for every CDR3 protein. The sample comprises about 300,000 distinct CDR3 sequences, about 12% of which are singletons, and 6% to 9% rests with the top ten. Unmatched junction bases numbered 12, after V lost 4 bases and J lost 0 bases. This CDR3 contains 19 residues. The data were also submitted as part of a second study, on yellow fever vaccine responses in identical twins.

The sequence came from a woman between 18 and 29 years old in good health. The source material was CD8+ T cells sorted from blood. This chain connects TRBV12-3 or TRBV12-4 to TRBJ2-2, with TRBD2 matching 9 bases. This CDR3 reads CASSSAKGLAPTNTGELFF. CDR3 nucleotide sequence: TGTGCCAGCAGTTCAGCCAAGGGACTAGCTCCGACGAACACCGGGGAGCTGTTTTTT.